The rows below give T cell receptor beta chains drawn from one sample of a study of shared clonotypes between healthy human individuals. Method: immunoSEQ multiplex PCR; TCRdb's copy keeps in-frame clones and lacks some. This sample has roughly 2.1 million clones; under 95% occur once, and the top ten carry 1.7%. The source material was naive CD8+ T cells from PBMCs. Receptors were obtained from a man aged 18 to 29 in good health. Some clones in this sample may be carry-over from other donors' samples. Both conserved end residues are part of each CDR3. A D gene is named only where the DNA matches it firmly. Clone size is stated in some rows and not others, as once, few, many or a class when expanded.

DNA: TGTGCCAGCAGCACTTCAAGCTACAATGAGCAGTTCTTC; CDR3: CASSTSSYNEQFF; size: -; V: TRBV7-9; D: -; J: TRBJ2-1
DNA: TGTGCCAGCAGTTTAGAGTATCCCGGGACAGTGACCGGGGAGCTGTTTTTT; CDR3: CASSLEYPGTVTGELFF; size: -; V: TRBV28; D: TRBD1; J: TRBJ2-2
DNA: TGTGCCAGCAGCGTGACTAGCGGGATTCAAGAGACCCAGTACTTC; CDR3: CASSVTSGIQETQYF; size: -; V: TRBV9; D: TRBD2; J: TRBJ2-5
DNA: TGTGCCAGCAGTTTTTTTGGTGGGGCCGGGGAGCTGTTTTTT; CDR3: CASSFFGGAGELFF; size: -; V: TRBV27; D: -; J: TRBJ2-2
DNA: TGTGCCACCCGAGGGACCACCTACGAGCAGTACTTC; CDR3: CATRGTTYEQYF; size: -; V: TRBV19; D: -; J: TRBJ2-7
DNA: TGTGCCAGCAGCGAATCTCCGGGACAGGGAGGCCTCGGAGCTTTCTTT; CDR3: CASSESPGQGGLGAFF; size: -; V: TRBV9; D: TRBD1; J: TRBJ1-1
DNA: TGTGCCAGCAGCTGGGCCGGAGTCGCTGGAAACACCATATATTTT; CDR3: CASSWAGVAGNTIYF; size: -; V: TRBV5-6; D: -; J: TRBJ1-3
DNA: TGTGCCAGCAGCCAAGATCGGAGGGGCCCTAATGAAAAACTGTTTTTT; CDR3: CASSQDRRGPNEKLFF; size: -; V: TRBV14; D: -; J: TRBJ1-4
DNA: TGCGCCAGCAGCCAAGTATCAGGGGCAGGGGTCGGTCAGCCCCAGCATTTT; CDR3: CASSQVSGAGVGQPQHF; size: -; V: TRBV4-1; D: -; J: TRBJ1-5
DNA: TGTGCCAGTAGTATACTCCTAGCAGATGAGCAGTTCTTC; CDR3: CASSILLADEQFF; size: -; V: TRBV19; D: -; J: TRBJ2-1
DNA: TGTGCCAGTAGTGACCCCAGAAGGGTCCACGAGCAGTACTTC; CDR3: CASSDPRRVHEQYF; size: -; V: TRBV19; D: -; J: TRBJ2-7
DNA: TGTGCCAGCAGCTTCAGAGCAGGGGTTGACACTGAAGCTTTCTTT; CDR3: CASSFRAGVDTEAFF; size: -; V: TRBV11-2; D: -; J: TRBJ1-1
DNA: TGTGCCAGCAGTTTAGTGTCATTATCCGGGGAGCTGTTTTTT; CDR3: CASSLVSLSGELFF; size: -; V: TRBV27; D: -; J: TRBJ2-2
DNA: TGTGCCAGTATCAGGGGTCTTCTAGAAGGAAACACCATATATTTT; CDR3: CASIRGLLEGNTIYF; size: -; V: TRBV19; D: -; J: TRBJ1-3
DNA: TGTGCGACCAGACAGGGAGAAGAGCAGTTCTTC; CDR3: CATRQGEEQFF; size: -; V: TRBV4-2; D: TRBD1; J: TRBJ2-1
DNA: TGTGCCACCTACAGGGGCAACGAGCAGTACTTC; CDR3: CATYRGNEQYF; size: -; V: TRBV6-1; D: TRBD1; J: TRBJ2-7
DNA: TGTGCCAGCAGCTTAGAGGGACAGTTCAGATTTTACGAGCAGTACTTC; CDR3: CASSLEGQFRFYEQYF; size: -; V: TRBV11-2; D: TRBD1; J: TRBJ2-7
DNA: TGTGCCAGCAGTTACTACAGTCAGCCCCAGCATTTT; CDR3: CASSYYSQPQHF; size: -; V: TRBV27; D: -; J: TRBJ1-5
DNA: TGTGCCACCAGCAGACCGAGGGGTGGAGAGACCCAGTACTTC; CDR3: CATSRPRGGETQYF; size: -; V: TRBV15; D: -; J: TRBJ2-5
DNA: TGTGCAAGTCGCTTATCTAGGGACAGGGGCTACGAGCAGTACTTC; CDR3: CASRLSRDRGYEQYF; size: -; V: TRBV12-2; D: -; J: TRBJ2-7
DNA: TGTGCCAGCAGCTCGAACCCTAGGATACTTAGCTCCTACAATGAGCAGTTCTTC; CDR3: CASSSNPRILSSYNEQFF; size: -; V: TRBV7-9; D: -; J: TRBJ2-1
DNA: TGCGCCAGCAGTGGGGCTAGCGGGAGGCCCTACAATGAGCAGTTCTTC; CDR3: CASSGASGRPYNEQFF; size: -; V: TRBV10-2; D: TRBD2; J: TRBJ2-1
DNA: TGCGCCAGCAGCCCTAGGGACCCACGGGCCCGGACGATCTCTGGAAACACCATATATTTT; CDR3: CASSPRDPRARTISGNTIYF; size: -; V: TRBV4-1; D: -; J: TRBJ1-3
DNA: TGTGCCAGCAGACAAAACAGGGGCGAGCAGTACTTC; CDR3: CASRQNRGEQYF; size: -; V: TRBV6-1; D: TRBD1; J: TRBJ2-7
DNA: TGTGCCAGCAGCCTCGGGACTAGCGGACTCCACCCAAACGCAGATACGCAGTATTTT; CDR3: CASSLGTSGLHPNADTQYF; size: -; V: TRBV7-9; D: TRBD2; J: TRBJ2-3
DNA: TGTGCCAGCTCACTGGTGTCCAGTCCGAACACCGGGGAGCTGTTTTTT; CDR3: CASSLVSSPNTGELFF; size: -; V: TRBV18; D: -; J: TRBJ2-2
DNA: TGTGCCAGCAGCTTTGGGACGGGGTACACCGGGGAGCTGTTTTTT; CDR3: CASSFGTGYTGELFF; size: -; V: TRBV5-6; D: -; J: TRBJ2-2
DNA: TGTGCCAGCAGCTTATTAGCATGGGACCCGTACGAGCAGTACTTC; CDR3: CASSLLAWDPYEQYF; size: -; V: TRBV7-8; D: -; J: TRBJ2-7
DNA: TGCAGCGTTGAGGACCCGGGACAGGGAACCTATGGCTACACCTTC; CDR3: CSVEDPGQGTYGYTF; size: -; V: TRBV29-1; D: TRBD1; J: TRBJ1-2
DNA: TGTGCCAGCAGCCCCACCGGGGCTTCAGCCAAAAACATTCAGTACTTC; CDR3: CASSPTGASAKNIQYF; size: -; V: TRBV13; D: -; J: TRBJ2-4
DNA: TGTGCCAGCAGCACCAGGACTAGCACAAACTACGAGCAGTACTTC; CDR3: CASSTRTSTNYEQYF; size: -; V: TRBV28; D: TRBD2; J: TRBJ2-7
DNA: TGTGCCAGCAGTTTGGACCCAACAAAGGAAAAACTGTTTTTT; CDR3: CASSLDPTKEKLFF; size: -; V: TRBV6-5; D: -; J: TRBJ1-4
DNA: TGTGCCACCAGCAGAGATCGTGTTTCGGCTGAAGCTTTCTTT; CDR3: CATSRDRVSAEAFF; size: few; V: TRBV15; D: -; J: TRBJ1-1
DNA: TGTGCCAGCAGCACGGACAGGGCACCACGACAAGAGACCCAGTACTTC; CDR3: CASSTDRAPRQETQYF; size: -; V: TRBV7-8; D: TRBD1; J: TRBJ2-5
DNA: TGTGCCAGCAGCGGGCGACTAGTCCCAGATACGCAGTATTTT; CDR3: CASSGRLVPDTQYF; size: -; V: TRBV7-6; D: -; J: TRBJ2-3
DNA: TGTGCCAGCAGTGGCCAGGGGGTATACTATGGCTACACCTTC; CDR3: CASSGQGVYYGYTF; size: -; V: TRBV6-1; D: TRBD1; J: TRBJ1-2
DNA: TGTGCCAGCAGCACACGAACCGGGACAGGGGTCTACGAGCAGTACTTC; CDR3: CASSTRTGTGVYEQYF; size: -; V: TRBV7-9; D: TRBD1; J: TRBJ2-7
DNA: TGTGCCAGCAGCCTCGGGATAGCGGTAGAGTTCTATGAGCAGTTCTTC; CDR3: CASSLGIAVEFYEQFF; size: -; V: TRBV7-2; D: -; J: TRBJ2-1
DNA: TGCAGCGTGGCTAGCGGAATGTCCTACGAGCAGTACTTC; CDR3: CSVASGMSYEQYF; size: -; V: TRBV29-1; D: TRBD2; J: TRBJ2-7
DNA: TGCGCCAGCAGCCAAGAGGTTCCACAGGGGGTAGGAGAGACCCAGTACTTC; CDR3: CASSQEVPQGVGETQYF; size: -; V: TRBV4-3; D: TRBD1; J: TRBJ2-5
DNA: TGCGCCAGCAGCCCGACCTTAGCGGGAGTGGACACCGGGGAGCTGTTTTTT; CDR3: CASSPTLAGVDTGELFF; size: -; V: TRBV5-1; D: TRBD2; J: TRBJ2-2
DNA: TGTGCCAGCAGCCGGGGGGGTGAGCAGTTCTTC; CDR3: CASSRGGEQFF; size: once; V: TRBV28; D: TRBD2; J: TRBJ2-1
DNA: TGCGCCAGCAGTCCCGAAGGAGGAGATACGCAGTATTTT; CDR3: CASSPEGGDTQYF; size: -; V: TRBV4-1; D: -; J: TRBJ2-3
DNA: TGTGCCAGCAGTGTCGGAGCGAACGATGAGCAGTTCTTC; CDR3: CASSVGANDEQFF; size: once; V: TRBV6-5; D: -; J: TRBJ2-1
DNA: TGTGCCAGCTTCGCGGGGGTAGGGACCCAGTACTTC; CDR3: CASFAGVGTQYF; size: -; V: TRBV27; D: TRBD2; J: TRBJ2-5
DNA: TGTGCCAGCAGCCATACCAGACAGGCCTCTTCCTATGGCTACACCTTC; CDR3: CASSHTRQASSYGYTF; size: -; V: TRBV14; D: -; J: TRBJ1-2
DNA: TGTGCCAGCAGCGTAAGGGGGTTCAGCGGCGAGCAGTACTTC; CDR3: CASSVRGFSGEQYF; size: -; V: TRBV9; D: -; J: TRBJ2-7
DNA: TGTGCCAGCAGCCGCAAACCCCCCGCAGGGATCGGCACCGGGGAGCTGTTTTTT; CDR3: CASSRKPPAGIGTGELFF; size: -; V: TRBV4-2; D: -; J: TRBJ2-2
DNA: TGTGCCAGCAGCTTGTGGGGGGCCGCGGAGACCCAGTACTTC; CDR3: CASSLWGAAETQYF; size: -; V: TRBV7-8; D: -; J: TRBJ2-5
DNA: TGTGCCAGCAGTTACCAATCCCGGTCTAGCGGTCCCTACGAGCAGTACTTC; CDR3: CASSYQSRSSGPYEQYF; size: -; V: TRBV27; D: TRBD2; J: TRBJ2-7
DNA: TGTGCCAGCGGCTTAGTTGGGGCAAACATTCAGTACTTC; CDR3: CASGLVGANIQYF; size: -; V: TRBV28; D: -; J: TRBJ2-4
DNA: TGTGCCAGCAATTTTTACCAGGCTAAGAACACTGAAGCTTTCTTT; CDR3: CASNFYQAKNTEAFF; size: -; V: TRBV28; D: -; J: TRBJ1-1
DNA: TGTGCCGCCAGTTTGGGCGGGAGGACGAATGAGCAGTTCTTC; CDR3: CAASLGGRTNEQFF; size: -; V: TRBV27; D: TRBD2; J: TRBJ2-1